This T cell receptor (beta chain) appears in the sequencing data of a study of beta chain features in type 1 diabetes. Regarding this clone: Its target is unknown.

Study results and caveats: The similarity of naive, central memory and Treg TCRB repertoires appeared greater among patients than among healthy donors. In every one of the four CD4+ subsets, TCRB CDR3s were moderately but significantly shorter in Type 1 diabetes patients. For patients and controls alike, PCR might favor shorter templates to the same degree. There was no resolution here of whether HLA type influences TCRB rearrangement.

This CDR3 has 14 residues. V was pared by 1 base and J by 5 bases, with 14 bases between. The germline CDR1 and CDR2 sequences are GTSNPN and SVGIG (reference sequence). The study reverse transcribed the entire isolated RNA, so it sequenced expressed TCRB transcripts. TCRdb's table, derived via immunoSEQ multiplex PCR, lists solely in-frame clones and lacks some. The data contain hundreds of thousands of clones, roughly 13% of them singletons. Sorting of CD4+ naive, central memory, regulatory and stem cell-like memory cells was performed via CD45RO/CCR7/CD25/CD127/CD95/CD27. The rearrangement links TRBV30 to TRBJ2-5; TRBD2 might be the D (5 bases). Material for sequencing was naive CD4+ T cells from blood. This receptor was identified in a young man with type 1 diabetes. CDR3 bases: TGTGCCTGGAGTGCCACACTAGAGTATGAGACCCAGTACTTC. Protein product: CAWSATLEYETQYF.